A single sample gave rise to the 9 T cell receptor beta chains below, sequenced in a study of blood T cell repertoires in COVID-19. The assay was immunoSEQ multiplex PCR, and TCRdb's table has in-frame clones only and misses some. The data show roughly 230,000 clones, 80% to 85% seen once. Sequencing was performed on PBMCs or T cells enriched from blood (not recorded which). Receptor source: a man aged 45-60 years who had recovered from COVID-19.

Only a few counts were recorded for this clone. V gene TRBV27 combines with J gene TRBJ1-2, with D tentatively TRBD1 (5 bases). Deletions cut 3 bases from V and 4 bases from J, with 9 bases between. CDR3 length: 13 amino acids. Germline CDR1 and CDR2: MNHEY and SMNVEV (reference sequence). CDR3 loop: CASSFGGAYGYTF. In DNA, the CDR3 is TGTGCCAGCAGTTTTGGAGGGGCCTATGGCTACACCTTC.

This clone was detected once. This rearrangement joins TRBV9 to TRBJ1-4; D uncertain. The CDR3 runs to 14 residues. Germline loops: CDR1 SGDLS, CDR2 YYNGEE. Trimming took 4 bases from V and 7 from J, leaving 14 bases between them. The CDR3 here is CASSPGIQPEKLFF. CDR3 sequence (DNA): TGTGCCAGCAGCCCCGGGATCCAACCTGAAAAACTGTTTTTT.

The chain is built from TRBV15 and TRBJ2-2, with D unresolved. Looked up from germline, CDR1 is LNHNV and CDR2 is YYDKDF (reference sequence). V lost 3 bases to trimming and J lost 3 bases, with 8 bases between them. This CDR3 is 14 amino acids long. Here the CDR3 DNA reads TGTGCCACCAGCAGCAGACTGCACACCGGGGAGCTGTTTTTT. This translates into CATSSRLHTGELFF.

The chain is built from TRBV11-1 and TRBJ1-6, with D unresolved. The CDR3 covers 14 residues. The V and J ends lost 1 base and 7 bases respectively, with 8 bases between them. The germline CDR1 and CDR2 sequences are SGHAT and FQDESV (reference sequence). CDR3: CASSLELSNSPLHF. CDR3 coding DNA: TGTGCCAGCAGCTTAGAACTGTCAAATTCACCCCTCCACTTT.

With regard to this clone: Other nucleotide sequences from this sample produce the same CDR3. The chain employs TRBV27 and TRBJ2-1; tentatively, D is TRBD1 (5 bases). Germline values: CDR1 MNHEY, CDR2 SMNVEV (reference sequence). V was clipped by 2 bases and J by 7 bases, with 9 bases between them. The CDR3 runs to 13 residues. CDR3 in amino acids: CASSLGRGNEQFF. The CDR3 DNA reads TGTGCCAGCAGTTTAGGAAGGGGAAATGAGCAGTTCTTC.

The chain recombines TRBV11-3 with TRBJ2-7, with no clear D. Germline loops: CDR1 SGHNT, CDR2 YENEEA. The CDR3 runs 14 residues. The germline V and J ends were trimmed by 2 bases and 4 bases, with 12 bases remaining between them. DNA of the CDR3: TGTGCCAGCAGCTTATATCTAAGCTCGTACGAGCAGTACTTC. Protein sequence: CASSLYLSSYEQYF. Full variable domain (outside the CDR3, taken from reference TRBV11-3 and TRBJ2-7): EAGVVQSPRYKIIEKKQPVAFWCNPISGHNTLYWYLQNLGQGPELLIRYENEEAVDDSQLPKDRFSAERLKGVDSTLKIQPAELGDSAVYLCASSLYLSSYEQYFGPGTRLTVT.

The chain carries TRBV5-1 and TRBJ1-3, with D tentatively TRBD1 (6 bases). The CDR3 covers 16 residues. Germline assignment: CDR1 SGHRS and CDR2 YFSETQ. V lost 4 bases and J 0 bases, leaving 14 bases between the germline ends. The CDR3 nucleotides are TGCGCCAGCAGCGGACGACAGGCCAGCTCTGGAAACACCATATATTTT. Protein: CASSGRQASSGNTIYF.

V is TRBV11-2 and J is TRBJ2-3; D is unclear. V lost 0 bases and J 0 bases, leaving 4 bases between the germline ends. The CDR3 is 14 residues long. Per the germline V gene, CDR1 is SGHAT and CDR2 is FQNNGV. The CDR3 sequence is CASSLDTSTDTQYF. CDR3 DNA: TGTGCCAGCAGCTTAGATACTAGCACAGATACGCAGTATTTT.

The chain has TRBV6-1 and TRBJ2-7; D not resolved. Germline CDR1 MNHNS, CDR2 SASEGT. This CDR3 has 12 amino acids. V gave up 11 bases and J gave up 0 bases, with 11 bases separating them. This chain's CDR3 is CARHRHSYEQYF. CDR3 nucleotide sequence: TGTGCCCGACACCGACACTCCTACGAGCAGTACTTC.